One and the same sample provided the 30 T cell receptor beta chains below, sequenced in a study of blood T cell repertoires in COVID-19. Assay: immunoSEQ multiplex PCR; the TCRdb copy retains only in-frame clones and omits some. The top ten hold roughly a sixth of the sample, which has around 250,000 clones, 85% to 90% seen once. Sequenced input: PBMCs or T cells enriched from blood (not recorded which). These receptors were collected from a man aged 18-30 years who had recovered from COVID-19.

V and J are TRBV21-1 and TRBJ1-5; the table's D call TRBD1 went unverified against the DNA. TRBV21-1 corresponds to a pseudogene. This CDR3 region has 12 residues. CDR3: CASPTGRQPQHF. Here the CDR3 DNA reads TGTGCCAGCCCTACAGGCCGTCAGCCCCAGCATTTT.

The chain is built from TRBV27 and TRBJ1-6; maybe TRBD1 (5 bases). Deletions cut 9 bases from V and 4 bases from J, with 13 bases between. The CDR3 runs 14 residues. CDR1 is MNHEY, CDR2 SMNVEV, per germline (reference sequence). The CDR3 loop reads CASGNQGYNSPLHF. CDR3 nucleotides: TGTGCCAGTGGTAATCAGGGTTATAATTCACCCCTCCACTTT.

The rearrangement links TRBV28 to TRBJ1-5, with D possibly TRBD1 on 5 matching bases. There are 13 residues in the CDR3. The germline CDR1 and CDR2 sequences are MDHEN and SYDVKM. Trimming shortened V by 5 bases and J by 9 bases, and 14 bases separated the two germline ends. The CDR3 is CASSPNIRAPQHF. In DNA, the CDR3 is TGTGCCAGCAGTCCAAACATCAGGGCGCCCCAGCATTTT.

The rearrangement joins TRBV2 to TRBJ2-1, with 15 bases lining up with TRBD2. CDR1 and CDR2 (germline): SNHLY, FYNNEI. The CDR3 totals 14 residues. J gave up 14 bases and V 0 bases, and 2 bases lay outside the gene matches. CDR3 protein: CASSEARTSGGEFF. CDR3 DNA sequence: TGTGCCAGCAGTGAAGCGCGGACTAGCGGGGGGGAGTTCTTC.

The table lists this clone with many counts. This sequence joins TRBV30 and TRBJ2-1, with D possibly matching TRBD1 (6 bases). Germline CDR1 reads GTSNPN; CDR2 reads SVGIG (reference sequence). The V end was cut by 2 bases, the J end by 12 bases, with 14 bases between. The CDR3 contains 12 residues. The CDR3 here is CAWSLVDSGQFF. The CDR3, as DNA: TGTGCCTGGAGTTTAGTGGACAGCGGGCAGTTCTTC.

The V call is TRBV25-1, the J call TRBJ2-1; 7 bases line up with TRBD1. Trimming took 2 bases from V and 6 from J; bases not matched to a gene: 4. CDR1 is MGHDK and CDR2 is SYGVNS in the germline V gene. The CDR3 consists of 14 residues. The CDR3 DNA reads TGTGCCAGCAGTGAACACAGGGGTGGCAATGAGCAGTTCTTC. Its protein is CASSEHRGGNEQFF.

The gene calls are TRBV18 and TRBJ1-3, with 7 bases matching TRBD1. With 2 bases clipped from V and 2 bases from J, the junction kept 12 bases outside the gene matches. The CDR3 spans 18 residues. CDR1 and CDR2 (germline): KGHSH, LQKENI. DNA for the CDR3: TGTGCCAGCTCACCAGTCTGGAGCAGACAGGGTCCTGGAAACACCATATATTTT. Protein sequence: CASSPVWSRQGPGNTIYF.

The chain is built from TRBV4-1 and TRBJ1-1; D might be TRBD1 (6 bases). V was clipped by 6 bases and J by 5 bases, with 19 bases between them. Germline V gene lookup returns CDR1 MGHRA and CDR2 YSYEKL. The length of the CDR3 is 15 residues. CDR3 residues: CASSRAPGGLTEAFF. The CDR3 DNA reads TGCGCCAGCAGTCGCGCCCCCGGGGGGCTAACTGAAGCTTTCTTT.

In this sample, this clone turned up a few times. The sample contains more than one DNA sequence encoding this CDR3. The V gene is TRBV28, the J gene TRBJ2-5, with a tentative D call TRBD1 (5 bases). The CDR3 is 14 amino acids. Trimming removed 4 bases at V and 2 bases at J, with 11 bases between. CDR1 is MDHEN and CDR2 is SYDVKM in the germline V gene. CDR3 residues: CASSSPDRQETQYF. CDR3 nucleotides: TGTGCCAGCAGTTCACCCGACAGACAAGAGACCCAGTACTTC.

The chain links TRBV5-1 to TRBJ2-1, with unresolved D. Germline CDR1 SGHRS, CDR2 YFSETQ. There are 21 residues in the CDR3. The germline V and J ends were trimmed by 0 bases and 2 bases, with 27 bases remaining between them. The CDR3 nucleotides read TGCGCCAGCAGCTTGGTTTCTTTCGTGCCCGGCCGCCGACTTACCTACAATGAGCAGTTCTTC. Residues: CASSLVSFVPGRRLTYNEQFF.

The chain couples TRBV7-2 to TRBJ2-7; TRBD2 might be the D (6 bases). Trimming left V 2 bases short and J 5 bases short, with 16 bases between. Germline V gives CDR1 SGHTA, CDR2 FQGNSA. This CDR3 has 15 residues. The CDR3 nucleotides read TGTGCCAGCAGCTTACGGGGGTCATGGGCCCACGAGCAGTACTTC. This sequence encodes CASSLRGSWAHEQYF.

The chain is built from TRBV4-1 and TRBJ2-3; 8 bases align to TRBD2. Trimming removed 0 bases from V and 3 bases from J; junction bases left unmatched: 5. Germline V lookup: CDR1 MGHRA, CDR2 YSYEKL. The CDR3 is 16 residues long. The CDR3, as DNA: TGCGCCAGCAGCCAAGACGGGGGGGGCTGGACAGATACGCAGTATTTT. It encodes CASSQDGGGWTDTQYF.

The rearrangement uses TRBV19 and TRBJ2-1; 9 positions agree with TRBD2. CDR3 size: 13 residues. With V trimmed by 6 bases and J by 9 bases, 6 bases remained unmatched. Germline-derived CDR1 and CDR2 are LNHDA and SQIVND (reference sequence). The CDR3 DNA sequence: TGTGCCAGTAGCTGGCGGGAGGGGGGTGAGCAGTTCTTC. Protein product: CASSWREGGEQFF.

This chain links TRBV10-2 with TRBJ2-7; tentatively, D is TRBD2 (6 bases). Per the germline V gene, CDR1 is WSHSY and CDR2 is SAAADI. This CDR3 is built from 13 residues. With 6 bases removed from V and 3 bases from J, the gap between germline ends came to 12 bases. As DNA, the CDR3 is TGCGCCAGCAGAGGAGGGCTAAACTACGAGCAGTACTTC. Translating it yields CASRGGLNYEQYF.

This chain uses TRBV5-1 with TRBJ2-7, with TRBD1 matching over 9 bases. V lost 5 bases to trimming and J lost 4 bases; unmatched junction nucleotides: 16. The CDR3 runs 17 residues. Germline CDR1 SGHRS, CDR2 YFSETQ. The CDR3: CASSPSPGQGLWYEQYF. Here the CDR3 DNA reads TGCGCCAGCAGTCCCTCGCCGGGACAGGGACTTTGGTACGAGCAGTACTTC.

The chain has TRBV28 and TRBJ1-2; TRBD1 agrees at 7 bases. The length of the CDR3 is 17 residues. Germline V lookup: CDR1 MDHEN, CDR2 SYDVKM. Germline trimming cut 5 bases from V and 4 bases from J; bases unmatched to any gene: 16. The CDR3: CASSPQTQGQVGYGYTF. As DNA, the CDR3 is TGTGCCAGCAGTCCCCAGACACAGGGGCAAGTAGGCTATGGCTACACCTTC.

The table lists this clone with a few counts. V and J are TRBV24-1 and TRBJ2-2; 7 positions agree with TRBD1. CDR3 length: 16 amino acids. The J segment lost 0 bases and the V segment lost 5 bases, leaving 5 bases of the junction unmatched. CDR1 and CDR2 (germline): KGHDR, SFDVKD. The CDR3 DNA follows: TGTGCCACCAGTGGGGAGACAGGGACGAACACCGGGGAGCTGTTTTTT. Translated: CATSGETGTNTGELFF.

The V and J genes are TRBV2 and TRBJ1-5; 9 bases fit TRBD1. Unmatched junction bases numbered 6, after V lost 6 bases and J lost 0 bases. Germline V gene data show CDR1 as SNHLY and CDR2 as FYNNEI. The length of the CDR3 is 16 residues. The chain's CDR3 is CASRGTGPYSNQPQHF. The CDR3 bases are TGTGCCAGCAGGGGGACAGGGCCGTATAGCAATCAGCCCCAGCATTTT. Complete variable domain (other parts from reference TRBV2 and TRBJ1-5): EPEVTQTPSHQVTQMGQEVILRCVPISNHLYFYWYRQILGQKVEFLVSFYNNEISEKSEIFDDQFSVERPDGSNFTLKIRSTKLEDSAMYFCASRGTGPYSNQPQHFGDGTRLSIL.

The rearrangement joins TRBV4-1 to TRBJ1-4, with D tentatively TRBD1 (5 bases). The CDR3 sequence is 16 residues long. Germline-derived CDR1 and CDR2 are MGHRA and YSYEKL. Trimming pared 2 bases from V and 6 bases from J, leaving 16 bases between. The CDR3 nucleotides read TGCGCCAGCAGCCAACAACCAGGGAGGGGCGATGAAAAACTGTTTTTT. This translates into CASSQQPGRGDEKLFF.

This chain connects TRBV7-9 to TRBJ1-5, with 8 bases lining up with TRBD1. With V trimmed by 5 bases and J by 11 bases, 5 bases remained unmatched. Looked up from germline, CDR1 is SEHNR and CDR2 is FQNEAQ (reference sequence). This CDR3 comprises 12 residues. Here the CDR3 reads CASSKDRASQHF. CDR3 nucleotide sequence: TGTGCCAGCAGCAAGGACAGGGCCTCCCAGCATTTT.

This clone appeared a single time. CDR3 in DNA: TGCAGCGTTGAAGAGGGACAGCCTGTCACAGATACGCAGTATTTT. Translated: CSVEEGQPVTDTQYF. V is TRBV29-1 and J is TRBJ2-3; 7 nucleotides align to TRBD1. J gave up 2 bases and V 0 bases, and 5 bases lay outside the gene matches. Germline CDR1 SQVTM, CDR2 ANQGSEA. The CDR3 has 15 residues.

The J gene is TRBJ2-3, the V gene TRBV11-2; 8 nucleotides match TRBD1. This CDR3 is built from 13 residues. The germline V gene encodes CDR1 SGHAT and CDR2 FQNNGV. Unmatched junction bases numbered 1, after V lost 5 bases and J lost 3 bases. CDR3 sequence: CASSRDRTDTQYF. DNA for the CDR3: TGTGCCAGCAGCCGGGACAGGACAGATACGCAGTATTTT.

CDR3 in DNA: TGTGCCAGCAGTGAAGCGATAGGGGATACCGACTACGAGCAGTACTTC. Its protein is CASSEAIGDTDYEQYF. This sequence joins TRBV2 and TRBJ2-7, with D possibly being TRBD1 (5 bases). The CDR3 loop spans 16 amino acids. Trimming pared 0 bases from V and 3 bases from J, leaving 15 bases between. The germline V gene has CDR1 SNHLY and CDR2 FYNNEI.

CDR3 sequence (DNA): TGTGCCAGTAGTATAGGAGGGACAGGGACCTACGAGCAGTACTTC. Its protein product is CASSIGGTGTYEQYF. This chain connects TRBV19 to TRBJ2-7, with 9 bases lining up with TRBD1. From germline, CDR1 is LNHDA and CDR2 SQIVND (reference sequence). The CDR3 sequence is 15 residues long. J gave up 2 bases and V 1 base, and 3 bases lay outside the gene matches.

The genes are TRBV27 and TRBJ2-7, with D perhaps TRBD1 (5 bases). Germline V CDR1 and CDR2: MNHEY, SMNVEV (reference sequence). The V end was cut by 3 bases, the J end by 0 bases, with 15 bases between. The CDR3 is 16 amino acids. DNA of the CDR3: TGTGCCAGCAGTTTGGGCAGGGCTAGGGGCTCCTACGAGCAGTACTTC. Amino acids: CASSLGRARGSYEQYF.

The J gene is TRBJ2-1, the V gene TRBV12-3 or TRBV12-4; 10 nucleotides match TRBD2. The junction had 3 bases not matched to a gene; V was cut back by 7 bases and J by 6 bases. The CDR3 is made up of 13 amino acids. The DNA for the CDR3 is TGTGCCAGCACCAGACTAGCGGGCAATGAGCAGTTCTTC. This encodes CASTRLAGNEQFF.

This clone was found once. The chain combines TRBV5-1 with TRBJ2-2, with 7 bases fitting TRBD1. Per germline, CDR1 SGHRS and CDR2 YFSETQ. The length of the CDR3 is 14 residues. V gave up 4 bases and J gave up 4 bases; unmatched junction bases: 4. The CDR3 coding sequence is TGCGCCAGCAGCGCGGACAGGATCACCGGGGAGCTGTTTTTT. Translated: CASSADRITGELFF.

This clone came up once. CDR3 residues: CSVLGGTGQASGNTIYF. The CDR3 DNA is TGCAGCGTTCTGGGGGGAACGGGACAGGCCTCTGGAAACACCATATATTTT. V usage is TRBV29-1 and J usage is TRBJ1-3; 8 bases fit TRBD1. V trimming: 5 bases; J trimming: 0 bases; junction bases outside the gene matches: 12. The CDR3 has 17 residues. Germline lookup yields CDR1 SQVTM and CDR2 ANQGSEA.

The V call is TRBV7-2, the J call TRBJ2-2; 9 positions match TRBD2. CDR3 length: 16 amino acids. CDR1 SGHTA and CDR2 FQGNSA come from the germline V gene. Germline trimming cut 1 base from V and 6 bases from J; bases unmatched to any gene: 6. This CDR3 reads CASSLESGLASGELFF. The CDR3 DNA reads TGTGCCAGCAGCTTAGAGTCGGGACTAGCCTCCGGGGAGCTGTTTTTT.

J is TRBJ1-2 and V is TRBV5-4; possibly TRBD1 for D (5 bases). Germline values: CDR1 SGHNT, CDR2 YYREEE (reference sequence). Trimming pared 4 bases from V and 2 bases from J, leaving 15 bases between. The CDR3 is made up of 15 amino acids. The CDR3 DNA follows: TGTGCCAGCAGCCTTTCCGGGGGGAAGAACTATGGCTACACCTTC. It is translated as CASSLSGGKNYGYTF. Supplemented by reference TRBV5-4 and TRBJ1-2, the full variable domain reads ETGVTQSPTHLIKTRGQQVTLRCSSQSGHNTVSWYQQALGQGPQFIFQYYREEENGRGNFPPRFSGLQFPNYSSELNVNALELDDSALYLCASSLSGGKNYGYTFGSGTRLTVV.